The rows below give T cell receptor beta chains drawn from one sample of a study of blood T cell repertoires in COVID-19. Profiling relied on immunoSEQ multiplex PCR, and the TCRdb table lists in-frame clones only, not all of them. The profile shows about 14,000 clones, 75% to 90% of them singletons. What was sequenced was peripheral blood. The receptors come from a man aged 45 to 65 with active COVID-19. Each CDR3 is given with its conserved first and last residue. The D gene is left open where the match is weak.

>TRBJ2-1|TRBV19|-
TGTGCCAGTAGTATAGAACTTACCTCCCACAATGAGCAGTTCTTC
CASSIELTSHNEQFF
>TRBJ2-3|TRBV6-1|TRBD2
TGTGCCAGCAGTGAAGCCCTTAGCGGGTCTAGCACAGATACGCAGTATTTT
CASSEALSGSSTDTQYF
>TRBJ1-1|TRBV6-5|-
TGTGCCAGCAGTTACGGCGGGAACACTGAAGCTTTCTTT
CASSYGGNTEAFF
>TRBJ2-7|TRBV3-1/TRBV3-2|-
TGTGCCAGCAGCCAAAATCGGGCGGGAGAGCAGTACTTC
CASSQNRAGEQYF
>TRBJ2-3|TRBV13|TRBD2
TGTGCCAGCAGCCCCCTAGCGGGAAGTTTAGATACGCAGTATTTT
CASSPLAGSLDTQYF
>TRBJ1-1|TRBV11-2|-
TGTGCCAGCAGCTTTACAGGGTGGACTGAAGCTTTCTTT
CASSFTGWTEAFF
>TRBJ2-3|TRBV9|TRBD2
TGTGCCAGCAGCGTAGTAGGTGGGAGGGCTGAAGATACGCAGTATTTT
CASSVVGGRAEDTQYF
>TRBJ2-2|TRBV7-2|-
TGTGCCAGCAGCCCAAACCCAGCGGTCGTGATCACCGGGGAGCTGTTTTTT
CASSPNPAVVITGELFF
>TRBJ2-2|TRBV5-1|TRBD2
TGCGCCAGCAGCTTGGAGGGTAGCGGGGCCGGGGAGCTGTTTTTT
CASSLEGSGAGELFF
>TRBJ2-3|TRBV7-2|TRBD1
TGTGCCAGCAGCTTAGCGGTGCTACAGGGGGCAACCACAGATACGCAGTATTTT
CASSLAVLQGATTDTQYF
>TRBJ2-3|TRBV6-5|TRBD2
TGTGCCAGCAGTCAAACTAGCGGGAGTTTTGGTACGCAGTATTTT
CASSQTSGSFGTQYF
>TRBJ2-3|TRBV11-1|TRBD2
TGTGCCAGCAGCTATAGCGGGACGGTAGATACGCAGTATTTT
CASSYSGTVDTQYF
>TRBJ2-7|TRBV19|TRBD2
TGTGCCAGTAGTATGGATTTGACTAGCGGCCTCTCCTACGAGCAGTACTTC
CASSMDLTSGLSYEQYF
>TRBJ1-2|TRBV5-1|-
TGCGCCAGCAGCTCGGGTATGGACAGTAGCTACACCTTC
CASSSGMDSSYTF
>TRBJ2-1|TRBV2|TRBD2
TGTGCCAGCAAAACTAGCGTTGTTGATGAGCAGTTCTTC
CASKTSVVDEQFF
>TRBJ1-3|TRBV6-5|-
TGTGCCAGCATAAGCACAGGAGTTGGAAACACCATATATTTT
CASISTGVGNTIYF
>TRBJ1-2|TRBV7-9|TRBD1
TGTGCCAGCAGCCCCGGACAGGTACGAGATGGCTACACCTTC
CASSPGQVRDGYTF
>TRBJ2-5|TRBV5-1|TRBD1
TGCGCCAGCAGCCTAAACAGGGGGCGGGAGACCCAGTACTTC
CASSLNRGRETQYF
>TRBJ2-3|TRBV4-2|-
TGTGCCAGCAGCCAAGGTTCGGGAAGGGATACGCAGTATTTT
CASSQGSGRDTQYF
>TRBJ2-7|TRBV7-6|-
TGTGCCAGCAGCTTAGGAGGGGGGGCCGCCTACGAGCAGTACTTC
CASSLGGGAAYEQYF
>TRBJ2-5|TRBV14|TRBD1
TGTGCCAGCAGCCACTGGGACAGGGGGTTTGGAGAGACCCAGTACTTC
CASSHWDRGFGETQYF
>TRBJ1-5|TRBV4-2|TRBD1
TGTGCCAGCAGCCAGGGGACAGCTAGCAATCAGCCCCAGCATTTT
CASSQGTASNQPQHF
>TRBJ2-5|TRBV7-3|TRBD2
TGTGCCAGCAGCCCCGGAGCGGGAAGCGGGACCCAGTACTTC
CASSPGAGSGTQYF
>TRBJ2-7|TRBV6-2/TRBV6-3|TRBD2
TGTGCCAGCAGTTTTCGGACTAGCGAGATCTACGAGCAGTACTTC
CASSFRTSEIYEQYF
>TRBJ2-7|TRBV27|-
TGTGCCAGCAGTTTATGGGTTGGGGCCGAGCAGTACTTC
CASSLWVGAEQYF
>TRBJ1-3|TRBV18|-
TGTGCCAGCTCACCCTTGGACACTCGAGTCTCTGGAAACACCATATATTTT
CASSPLDTRVSGNTIYF